This T cell receptor beta chain emerged from a study of patients and donors after allogeneic stem cell transplantation. TCRdb used MiXCR to reprocess the RT-PCR reads, holding one entry per CDR3 protein. The top ten hold approximately 10% of the sample, which has roughly 200,000 distinct CDR3 sequences, about 37% seen once. This CDR3 is built from 17 residues. V lost 3 bases and J lost 0; bases outside the gene matches: 8. Germline values: CDR1 ENHRY, CDR2 SYGVKD. This sequence was found in a human donor who was either an allogeneic HSCT recipient or a stem cell or donor lymphocyte infusion donor (not recorded which). It is not recorded whose cells these are; they may come from a transplant donor. The specimen was blood, either unsorted or a sorted T cell fraction (not recorded which). The chain couples TRBV10-3 to TRBJ1-5; TRBD1 agrees at 7 bases. CDR3 in amino acids: CAISDGDRAYSNQPQHF. CDR3 sequence (DNA): TGTGCCATCAGTGATGGAGACAGGGCCTATAGCAATCAGCCCCAGCATTTT.